The 17 T cell receptor beta chains in this list originate from one sample, sequenced in a study of T cell responses to AZD1222 COVID-19 vaccine. Sequencing was performed with immunoSEQ multiplex PCR; in TCRdb, only in-frame clones are kept and a portion is missing. Among more than 150,000 clones listed, around nine tenths were seen once. Sequenced here: peripheral blood, sampled on day 0 of AZD1222 vaccination. These receptors came from an adult in good health.

The J gene is TRBJ2-1, the V gene TRBV3-1 (or the pseudogene TRBV3-2); the D gene is possibly TRBD2 (7 bases). Germline CDR1 LGHDT, CDR2 YNNKEL (reference sequence). V lost 0 bases, J lost 7 bases, and 10 bases lay in between. The CDR3 totals 14 residues. The CDR3 region is CASSQEAGANEQFF. The CDR3, as DNA: TGTGCCAGCAGCCAAGAGGCGGGGGCAAATGAGCAGTTCTTC.

The rearrangement joins TRBV6-2 or TRBV6-3 to TRBJ2-2, with 14 bases matching TRBD2. Germline values: CDR1 MNHEY, CDR2 SVGEGT. The length of the CDR3 is 18 residues. V shed 2 bases, J shed 4 bases, and the junction held 6 bases outside the gene matches. The CDR3 region has the DNA TGTGCCAGCAGTTACGACGGGACTAGCGGGGGAGTCACCGGGGAGCTGTTTTTT. Protein: CASSYDGTSGGVTGELFF.

In this sample, this clone turned up once. The rearrangement uses TRBV6-5 and TRBJ2-7; the D gene could be TRBD1 or TRBD2 (5 bases each). The CDR3 length is 15 residues. V was clipped by 2 bases and J by 0 bases, with 11 bases between them. In germline, CDR1 is MNHEY, CDR2 SVGAGI. The CDR3 region is CASSYPGRSSYEQYF. Written as DNA, the CDR3 is TGTGCCAGCAGTTACCCGGGACGCAGCTCCTACGAGCAGTACTTC.

The chain has TRBV5-1 and TRBJ1-6; TRBD1 matches at 7 bases. The CDR3 extends over 14 amino acids. Germline V CDR1 and CDR2: SGHRS, YFSETQ. V shed 2 bases and J 10 bases; nucleotides not matched to a gene: 6. CDR3 nucleotide sequence: TGCGCCAGCAGCTTACCAGGGGGGGGATCACCCCTCCACTTT. It encodes CASSLPGGGSPLHF.

This CDR3 reads CASSPPGSPAGEQYF. Here the CDR3 DNA reads TGTGCCAGCAGCCCCCCGGGGTCCCCAGCAGGCGAGCAGTACTTC. This chain uses TRBV28 with TRBJ2-7; D might be TRBD2 (5 bases). V was shortened by 6 bases and J by 6 bases, with 21 bases between the two germline ends. This CDR3 spans 15 amino acids. CDR1 is MDHEN and CDR2 is SYDVKM in the germline V gene.

This sequence joins TRBV18 and TRBJ1-1; a possible D gene is TRBD1 (5 bases). Trimming shortened V by 3 bases and J by 2 bases, and 13 bases separated the two germline ends. The CDR3 covers 15 residues. Germline V gene sequence: CDR1 KGHSH, CDR2 LQKENI. The CDR3 region is CASSPGGATNTEAFF. In nucleotides, the CDR3 is TGTGCCAGCTCACCGGGAGGGGCTACCAACACTGAAGCTTTCTTT.

V gene TRBV7-2 combines with J gene TRBJ1-6, with 11 nucleotides matching TRBD1. Germline V lookup: CDR1 SGHTA, CDR2 FQGNSA. The V segment lost 5 bases and the J segment 10 bases; nucleotides outside the gene matches: 13. There are 17 residues in the CDR3. CDR3 protein: CASSPHRSGTGGSPLHF. CDR3 DNA: TGTGCCAGCAGCCCCCACCGCTCAGGGACAGGGGGATCACCCCTCCACTTT.

This chain joins TRBV7-6 and TRBJ2-1; TRBD1 aligns across 8 bases. This CDR3 region has 15 residues. J gave up 2 bases and V 0 bases, and 0 bases lay outside the gene matches. Germline V gene data show CDR1 as SGHVS and CDR2 as FNYEAQ. DNA for the CDR3: TGTGCCAGCAGCTTAGCACAGGGGGCCTACAATGAGCAGTTCTTC. This codes for CASSLAQGAYNEQFF.

The J gene is TRBJ2-7, the V gene TRBV2; 7 bases are a match to TRBD1. CDR3 size: 16 residues. CDR1 is SNHLY, CDR2 FYNNEI, per germline. The V and J ends lost 5 bases and 4 bases, in that order; junction bases with no gene match: 14. The CDR3 here is CASSLTPGQLTYEQYF. The CDR3 DNA follows: TGTGCCAGCAGTCTTACACCGGGACAGCTTACTTACGAGCAGTACTTC.

V and J are TRBV5-1 and TRBJ1-2, with D unclear. V was clipped by 4 bases and J by 6 bases, with 10 bases between them. In germline, CDR1 is SGHRS, CDR2 YFSETQ. This CDR3 comprises 12 residues. The CDR3 coding sequence is TGCGCCAGCAGCCCCCGAGGCGATGGCTACACCTTC. It translates to CASSPRGDGYTF.

V is TRBV28 and J is TRBJ2-1, with 10 bases identical to TRBD1. This CDR3 is built from 17 residues. CDR1 is MDHEN, CDR2 SYDVKM, per germline. V gave up 4 bases and J gave up 13 bases; unmatched junction bases: 19. In DNA form, the CDR3 reads TGTGCCAGCAGTTACTCAACACCGGGACAGGGGTGGCCTGTCCAGTTCTTC. Translating gives CASSYSTPGQGWPVQFF.

This chain links TRBV7-2 with TRBJ1-2; 7 nucleotides line up with TRBD1. Germline-derived CDR1 and CDR2 are SGHTA and FQGNSA. J gave up 2 bases and V 4 bases, and 4 bases lay outside the gene matches. The CDR3 runs 14 residues. This CDR3 reads CASSSRQGNYGYTF. DNA of the CDR3: TGTGCCAGCAGCTCTCGACAGGGAAACTATGGCTACACCTTC. The whole variable domain, filled in from reference TRBV7-2 and TRBJ1-2, reads GAGVSQSPSNKVTEKGKDVELRCDPISGHTALYWYRQSLGQGLEFLIYFQGNSAPDKSGLPSDRFSAERTGGSVSTLTIQRTQQEDSAVYLCASSSRQGNYGYTFGSGTRLTVV.

This clone was seen a few times. CDR3 loop: CASSSPGQQNSPLHF. Here the CDR3 DNA reads TGTGCCAGCAGCTCCCCGGGACAGCAAAATTCACCCCTCCACTTT. The chain couples TRBV6-6 to TRBJ1-6; 7 positions agree with TRBD1. Per the germline V gene, CDR1 is MNHNY and CDR2 is SVGAGI (reference sequence). The CDR3 totals 15 residues. V gave up 6 bases and J gave up 7 bases; unmatched junction bases: 9.

With respect to this clone: Distinct nucleotide sequences in the sample also encode this CDR3. V gene TRBV11-2 combines with J gene TRBJ2-7, with TRBD2 identical over 8 bases. V was clipped by 5 bases and J by 3 bases; unmatched bases: 3. Per the germline V gene, CDR1 is SGHAT and CDR2 is FQNNGV. The CDR3 extends over 13 amino acids. The CDR3 bases are TGTGCCAGCAGCCCCGGGACTAGCTACGAGCAGTACTTC. The encoded protein is CASSPGTSYEQYF.

J is TRBJ1-1 and V is TRBV19; the D gene is possibly TRBD1 (5 bases). The V end lost 4 bases, the J end lost 6 bases, and 12 bases lay between the germline ends. CDR1 and CDR2 (germline): LNHDA, SQIVND (reference sequence). The CDR3 contains 13 residues. The CDR3 coding sequence is TGTGCCAGTAGTACCCTCCAGGGTTCTGAAGCTTTCTTT. Translated, it gives CASSTLQGSEAFF.

The chain couples TRBV27 to TRBJ1-2; 7 bases map to TRBD1. The CDR3 length is 14 residues. The ends lost 7 bases at V and 2 bases at J; junction bases unmatched: 7. Germline CDR1 is MNHEY and CDR2 is SMNVEV (reference sequence). The CDR3 reads CASKNRGRNYGYTF. The CDR3 DNA is TGTGCCAGCAAGAACAGGGGTAGAAACTATGGCTACACCTTC.

The CDR3 spells CASSPGQRPTNEKLFF. Written as DNA, the CDR3 is TGTGCCAGCTCACCGGGACAGCGACCAACTAATGAAAAACTGTTTTTT. This chain links TRBV18 with TRBJ1-4; 7 nucleotides agree with TRBD1. The length of the CDR3 is 16 residues. Per germline, CDR1 KGHSH and CDR2 LQKENI. V gave up 3 bases and J gave up 0 bases; unmatched junction bases: 4. The full variable domain, with the rest looked up from reference TRBV18 and TRBJ1-4, is NAGVMQNPRHLVRRRGQEARLRCSPMKGHSHVYWYRQLPEEGLKFMVYLQKENIIDESGMPKERFSAEFPKEGPSILRIQQVVRGDSAAYFCASSPGQRPTNEKLFFGSGTQLSVL.